The source of this T cell receptor (beta chain) is a study of cytomegalovirus exposure and HLA in healthy donors. Regarding the study as a whole: In a later analysis, compared with equally common non-associated chains, HLA-associated beta chains were more expanded. For most subjects, TCR beta sequences were reported to predict HLA-A and HLA-B alleles with accuracy.

Of note for this clone: Its antigen remains unknown.

PCR involved 60 Vbeta and 13 Jbeta primers. Generated by immunoSEQ multiplex PCR, the TCRdb table keeps only in-frame clones and is missing some. The data contain under 150,000 clones, 65% of them singletons. CDR3 length: 20 residues. Germline V lookup: CDR1 SGDLS, CDR2 YYNGEE. V gave up 2 bases and J gave up 1 base; unmatched junction bases: 18. V and J are TRBV9 and TRBJ2-1; 7 nucleotides align to TRBD2. The specimen was PBMCs. The sequence came from a woman aged 40 to 50 in good health and CMV-seropositive. The CDR3 DNA reads TGTGCCAGCAGCGTTGGGATGGGATGGGGGGGGTCGAGGTCCTACAATGAGCAGTTCTTC. Protein sequence: CASSVGMGWGGSRSYNEQFF.